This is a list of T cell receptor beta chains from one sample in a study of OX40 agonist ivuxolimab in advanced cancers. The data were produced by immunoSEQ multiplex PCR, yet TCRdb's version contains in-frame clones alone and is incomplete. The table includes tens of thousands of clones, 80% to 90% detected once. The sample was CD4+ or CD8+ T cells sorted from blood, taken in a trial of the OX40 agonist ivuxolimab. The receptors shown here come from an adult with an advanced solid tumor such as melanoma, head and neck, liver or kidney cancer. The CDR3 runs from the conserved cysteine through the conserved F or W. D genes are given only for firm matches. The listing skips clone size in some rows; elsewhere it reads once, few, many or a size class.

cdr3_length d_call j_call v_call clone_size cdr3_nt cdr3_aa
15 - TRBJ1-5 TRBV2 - TGTGCCAGCAGTGAAGGAGGTTATAGCAATCAGCCCCAGCATTTT CASSEGGYSNQPQHF
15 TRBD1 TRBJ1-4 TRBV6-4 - TGTGCCAGCCGGTACAGGGGACCGCCTAATGAAAAACTGTTTTTT CASRYRGPPNEKLFF
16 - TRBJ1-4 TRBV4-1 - TGCGCCAGCAGCCAAGATTTCAGGGAATCACGGGAAAAACTGTTTTTT CASSQDFRESREKLFF
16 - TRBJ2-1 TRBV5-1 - TGCGCCAGCAGCTTGGCAGACAGGAGCTCCTACAATGAGCAGTTCTTC CASSLADRSSYNEQFF
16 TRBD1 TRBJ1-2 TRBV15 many TGTGCCACCAGCAGAGATCAAATGGACAGGAGCTATGGCTACACCTTC CATSRDQMDRSYGYTF
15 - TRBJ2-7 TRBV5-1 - TGCGCCAGCAGCGAACAGTCACCTGAAACCTACGAGCAGTACTTC CASSEQSPETYEQYF
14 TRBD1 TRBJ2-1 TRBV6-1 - TGTGCCAGCAGGCCGGGACAGGGCTACAATGAGCAGTTCTTC CASRPGQGYNEQFF
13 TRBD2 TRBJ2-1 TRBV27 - TGTGCCAGCAGTTTCGGGACTAGCTGGGAGCAGTTCTTC CASSFGTSWEQFF
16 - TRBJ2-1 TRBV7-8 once TGTGCCAGCAGCCCCTCTACGTCGGGATCCTACAATGAGCAGTTCTTC CASSPSTSGSYNEQFF
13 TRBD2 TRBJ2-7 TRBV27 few TGTGCCAGCAGTACCCGGGCGGGGGACGAGCAGTACTTC CASSTRAGDEQYF
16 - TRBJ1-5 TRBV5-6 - TGTGCCAGCAGCCAGCACAAGGGGCGGAGCAATCAGCCCCAGCATTTT CASSQHKGRSNQPQHF
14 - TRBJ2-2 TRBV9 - TGTGCCAGCAGCGTAGATGGTGGCACCGGGGAGCTGTTTTTT CASSVDGGTGELFF
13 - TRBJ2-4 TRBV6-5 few TGTGCCAGCAGTTGGGGGGCCAAAAACATTCAGTACTTC CASSWGAKNIQYF
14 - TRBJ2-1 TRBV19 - TGTGCCAGTAGTATAGATCTCGATGAGGATGAGCAGTTCTTC CASSIDLDEDEQFF
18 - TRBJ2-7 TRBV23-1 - TGCGCCAGCAGTCAATCGATCGTAAAACCAGGTTCTCCCTACGAGCAGTACTTC CASSQSIVKPGSPYEQYF
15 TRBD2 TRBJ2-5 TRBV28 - TGTGCCAGCAGTTCTCAGGGACTAGGGCTTGAGACCCAGTACTTC CASSSQGLGLETQYF
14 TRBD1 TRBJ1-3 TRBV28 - TGTGCCAGCAGTTGGGACAGCTCTGGAAACACCATATATTTT CASSWDSSGNTIYF
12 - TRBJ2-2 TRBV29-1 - TGCAGCGTTAGCACCCGGGCCGGGGAGCTGTTTTTT CSVSTRAGELFF
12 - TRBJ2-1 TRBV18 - TGTGCCAGCTCTCTCTCCTACAATGAGCAGTTCTTC CASSLSYNEQFF
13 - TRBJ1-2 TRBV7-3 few TGTGCCAGCAGTTTGGACACAGGGTATGGCTACACCTTC CASSLDTGYGYTF
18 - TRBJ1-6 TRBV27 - TGTGCCAGCAGTTATTTGTCTATTGACAGTTTAAAATTCTCACCCCTCCACTTT CASSYLSIDSLKFSPLHF
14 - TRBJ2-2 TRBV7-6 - TGTGCCAGCAGCTTAGCGGGGCACACCGGGGAGCTGTTTTTT CASSLAGHTGELFF
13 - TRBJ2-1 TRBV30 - TGTGCCTGGCTGCTGAGGACCTACAATGAGCAGTTCTTC CAWLLRTYNEQFF
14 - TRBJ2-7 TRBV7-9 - TGTGCCAGCAGCTTGTCGACAGGACACTACGAGCAGTACTTC CASSLSTGHYEQYF
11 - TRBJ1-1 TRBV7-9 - TGTGCCAGCAGCTCCCCCACTGAAGCTTTCTTT CASSSPTEAFF
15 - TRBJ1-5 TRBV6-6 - TGTGCCAGCAGAGCCGGGACGGGGGGGTTTCAGCCCCAGCATTTT CASRAGTGGFQPQHF
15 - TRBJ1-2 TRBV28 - TGTGCCAGCAGTAGGGGGGAGGGGTGGTACTATGGCTACACCTTC CASSRGEGWYYGYTF
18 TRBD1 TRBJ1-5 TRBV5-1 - TGCGCCAGCAATTTCTCTTGGGAAGGGGGCGACGAGGAACAGCCCCAGCATTTT CASNFSWEGGDEEQPQHF
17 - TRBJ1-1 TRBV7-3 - TGTGCCAGCAGCTTATATCCGCCTCAGACGCCGAACACTGAAGCTTTCTTT CASSLYPPQTPNTEAFF
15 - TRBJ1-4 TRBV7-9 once TGTGCCAGCAGCTTAGATGGTGCAACTAATGAAAAACTGTTTTTT CASSLDGATNEKLFF
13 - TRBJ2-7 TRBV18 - TGTGCCAGCTCCCGCGGGACAGACTACGAGCAGTACTTC CASSRGTDYEQYF
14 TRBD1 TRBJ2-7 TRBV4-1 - TGCGCCAGCAGCCGCCCGGGACAGGTCTACGAGCAGTACTTC CASSRPGQVYEQYF
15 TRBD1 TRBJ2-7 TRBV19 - TGTGCCAGTGCCCTTTCCGGGACAGGGATCTACGAGCAGTACTTC CASALSGTGIYEQYF
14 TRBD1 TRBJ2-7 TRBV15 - TGTGCCACCAGCGAACAGGGGCCTACCTACGAGCAGTACTTC CATSEQGPTYEQYF
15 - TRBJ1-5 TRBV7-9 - TGTGCCAGCAGCAACCCGGAACAGTACAATCAGCCCCAGCATTTT CASSNPEQYNQPQHF
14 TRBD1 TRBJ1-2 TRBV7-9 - TGTGCCAGCAGCGCCGGGACAGGGAACTATGGCTACACCTTC CASSAGTGNYGYTF
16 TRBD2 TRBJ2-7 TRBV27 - TGTGCCAGCAGTTTGAAGTCCTGGCGGGAGTACCACGAGCAGTACTTC CASSLKSWREYHEQYF
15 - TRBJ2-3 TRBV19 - TGTGCCAGTAGTACCATTGACAGCTTTACAGATACGCAGTATTTT CASSTIDSFTDTQYF
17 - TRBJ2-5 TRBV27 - TGTGCCAGCAGAGCCGCTCCCAGCAGGGGCCCACAAGAGACCCAGTACTTC CASRAAPSRGPQETQYF
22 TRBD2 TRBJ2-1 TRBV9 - TGTGCCAGCAGCCATCAAAAAGCTAGCGGGATCTTCAGTTCTGGAAGCTACAATGAGCAGTTCTTC CASSHQKASGIFSSGSYNEQFF
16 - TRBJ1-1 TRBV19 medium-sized TGTGCCAGTAAGCAAATGGTTTCAGGGCGCACCGCTGAAGCTTTCTTT CASKQMVSGRTAEAFF
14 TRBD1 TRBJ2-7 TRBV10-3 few TGTGCCATCAGGGGACAGGGGTTCCCCTACGAGCAGTACTTC CAIRGQGFPYEQYF
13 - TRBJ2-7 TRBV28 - TGTGCCAGCAGACTGATGGACTCATACGAGCAGTACTTC CASRLMDSYEQYF
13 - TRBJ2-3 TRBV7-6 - TGTGCCAGCAGCTTAGGGGTCTCAGATACGCAGTATTTT CASSLGVSDTQYF
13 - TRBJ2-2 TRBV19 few TGTGCCAGTCAACTAGCACCGACCGGGGAGCTGTTTTTT CASQLAPTGELFF
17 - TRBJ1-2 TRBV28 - TGTGCCAGCACCGCCCTCCCCCCAGGGAGCAGATACTATGGCTACACCTTC CASTALPPGSRYYGYTF
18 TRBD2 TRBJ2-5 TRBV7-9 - TGTGCCAGCAGGCTAGAGAGCGGGGGGACGATGTACCAAGAGACCCAGTACTTC CASRLESGGTMYQETQYF
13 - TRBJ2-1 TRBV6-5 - TGTGCCAGCAGTTACTCGGCCCCTTCGGGGCAGTTCTTC CASSYSAPSGQFF
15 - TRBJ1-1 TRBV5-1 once TGCGCCAGCAGCTCAGGGGCGGCGCGTTCGACTGAAGCTTTCTTT CASSSGAARSTEAFF
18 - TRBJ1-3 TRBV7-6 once TGTGCCAGCAGCCGAAAAAACACCCTTCGGGTCTCTGGAAACACCATATATTTT CASSRKNTLRVSGNTIYF
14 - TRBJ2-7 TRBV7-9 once TGTGCCAGCAGCCCACGGGACAATTCCTACGAGCAGTACTTC CASSPRDNSYEQYF
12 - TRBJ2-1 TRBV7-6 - TGTGCCAGCAGCATGCCTAGCGCCGAGCAGTTCTTC CASSMPSAEQFF
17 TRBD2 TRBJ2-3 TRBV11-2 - TGTGCCAGCAGCTCCCGGACTAGCAGGCAGCTCACAGATACGCAGTATTTT CASSSRTSRQLTDTQYF
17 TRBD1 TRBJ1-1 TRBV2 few TGTGCCAGCAGTTTGGACAGGGTGCTATCTTCGAACACTGAAGCTTTCTTT CASSLDRVLSSNTEAFF
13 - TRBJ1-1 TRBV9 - TGTGCCAGCAGCGTAGGGGCGAACACTGAAGCTTTCTTT CASSVGANTEAFF
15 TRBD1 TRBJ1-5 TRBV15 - TGTGCCACCAGCAGAGGGACAGGGAAGGTACGGCCCCAGCATTTT CATSRGTGKVRPQHF
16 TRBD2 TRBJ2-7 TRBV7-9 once TGTGCCAGCAGCTCCGGACTAGCGGGCTCGGTGTACGAGCAGTACTTC CASSSGLAGSVYEQYF